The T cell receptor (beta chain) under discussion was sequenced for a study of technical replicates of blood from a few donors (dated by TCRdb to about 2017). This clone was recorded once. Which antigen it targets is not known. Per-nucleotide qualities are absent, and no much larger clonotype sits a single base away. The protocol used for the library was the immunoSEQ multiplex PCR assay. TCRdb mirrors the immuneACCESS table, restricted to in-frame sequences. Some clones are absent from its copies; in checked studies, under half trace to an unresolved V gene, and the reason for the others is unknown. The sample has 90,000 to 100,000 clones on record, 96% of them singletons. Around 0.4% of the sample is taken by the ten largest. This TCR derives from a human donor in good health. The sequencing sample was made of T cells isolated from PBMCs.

At the DNA level, the sequence is TGCGCCAGCAGCCAACGGGACAGACCCGGGGAGCTGTTTTTT. Protein translation: CASSQRDRPGELFF. Recombination connected TRBV4-1 to TRBJ2-2, and 7 junctional nucleotides match TRBD1. The germline V gene supplies CDR1 MGHRA and CDR2 YSYEKL. There are 14 amino acids in the CDR3, from cysteine to phenylalanine inclusive. The read is trimmed to its CDR3 DNA, 42 bases read in frame from base 1. V is pruned by 2 bases and J by 6 bases, leaving 3 bases of the junction without a gene match.